Included here is one T cell receptor beta chain sequence, with context. Its antigen target is currently unknown. Per-base quality was not reported, and no clone a single base away is much larger than it. The sample comes from a study of Graves' ophthalmopathy and Graves' hyperthyroidism (dated by TCRdb to 2016 to 2019). Broadly, across the study: A patient counted as having stable hyperthyroidism if there was no progression to ophthalmopathy within 18 months of follow-up. The study used TCR beta repertoire signatures to distinguish Graves' ophthalmopathy from Graves' hyperthyroidism and to predict progression to ophthalmopathy. In total, over 130 blood samples were TCR-sequenced: 43 ophthalmopathy, some 75 hyperthyroidism and some 17 hyperthyroidism-to-ophthalmopathy patients. To explore V-J signatures that separate ophthalmopathy from hyperthyroidism, a discovery set of about a hundred patients was enrolled, consisting of about 45 with ophthalmopathy and about 60 with stable hyperthyroidism. An independent validation cohort was composed of 18 hyperthyroidism patients and about 17 patients who later progressed from hyperthyroidism to ophthalmopathy. In a handful of hyperthyroidism patients, the T-cell repertoires found in thyroid tissue were compared with those found in blood. Following sample collection, hyperthyroidism patients were given methimazole at a starting dose of 30 mg daily, and ophthalmopathy patients were given high-dose intravenous methylprednisolone.

CDR1 and CDR2 are read off the germline V gene (reference sequence) as DFQATT and SNEGSKA. The germline V and J ends show losses of 6 bases and 1 base respectively, and no gene match explains 8 bases of the junction. The cysteine opens and the phenylalanine closes a CDR3 of 15 amino acids. Solely the CDR3 DNA is kept, with 45 bases framed from the first base. Hyperthyroidism patients were newly diagnosed, with disease duration under 2 months, and aged 18 to 65 years. Patients were excluded if they had other autoimmune diseases, uncontrolled infections, pregnancy or lactation. Diagnosis relied on clinical symptoms, serum thyroxine, TRAb, thyroid ultrasound and orbital computed tomography. Total RNA was extracted with Trizol reagent and quality-checked on an Agilent 2100 Bioanalyzer. For repertoire sequencing, the TCR beta CDR3 regions were amplified from RNA transcripts. The first round of RT-PCR was done with HTBI primers and the Qiagen OneStep RT-PCR kit, and was followed by a second round of multiplex PCR, then size selection and purification. The libraries underwent paired-end sequencing with 100 bp reads on an Illumina HiSeq2000. In the paper's pipeline: SOAPnuke was used to process the reads, throwing out any read that had adapters, had uncalled bases, had a mean Phred below 15, or lacked an exact constant-primer or identifier match. COPE v1.2.5 was used to merge high-quality paired reads. Unique nucleotide sequences were defined as clonotypes and aligned to IMGT TRB V, D and J references using MiTCR v1.1. The analysis was limited to V-J combinations with a frequency above 0.0001, which together covered about 99% of repertoires. For each V-J combination, a TCR clonal expansion and chaos score was defined as the ratio of F50 clonal expansion to chaos observed in the TCRdist matrix. Welch's t-statistics and random forest were used to reduce the features to about twelve V-J combinations, which were then used as input to a naive Bayes classifier. Thyroid-blood repertoire similarity was quantified with the Morisita-Horn index. Using fastp trimming at Q25 and MiXCR clonotype assembly, TCRdb reanalyzed the public sequencing data and kept in-frame beta chains. One record per CDR3 amino acid sequence lists the most common genes and DNA. The V and J calls come from TCRdb's annotation, not from the publication. The sample includes around 1,200,000 distinct CDR3 sequences, with roughly 35% observed a single time. Approximately 10% of the sample is taken by the ten largest.

Overall study results and their limits: In validation, the model predicted ophthalmopathy progression with roughly 68% sensitivity and 72% to 80% specificity; roughly 12 predicted patients were CT-confirmed with GO in a median of around 6 months. Most expanded thyroid clonotypes with a frequency above 0.001 also appeared in blood, which suggests that blood repertoires may reflect the immune response in the thyroid. No statistical method was used to predetermine the sample size, and group allocation was not hidden from the investigators. In cross-validation, the 13-signature model distinguished ophthalmopathy from stable hyperthyroidism with approximately 88% sensitivity and about 84% specificity, and in the test set the corresponding values were roughly 80% and 76%.

The chain is made from TRBV20-1 and TRBJ2-3, with 9 bases matching TRBD2. What was sequenced was peripheral blood or thyroid tissue (not recorded which). The TCR was taken from an adult man with Graves' hyperthyroidism. The bases are TGCAGTGCACCAAAACTAGCGGGCGGCACAGATACGCAGTATTTT. Its protein is CSAPKLAGGTDTQYF.